This TCR beta chain was sequenced in a study of radiotherapy plus CTLA-4 blockade in lung cancer. Measured with immunoSEQ multiplex PCR; TCRdb has only the in-frame clones, and not every one. The data contain about 32,000 clones, 65% to 75% of them seen just once; the ten biggest clones take up 4%. The V and J ends lost 7 bases and 0 bases respectively, with 8 bases between them. This CDR3 region has 13 residues. CDR1 is SGHRS and CDR2 is YFSETQ in the germline V gene. Chemo-refractory metastatic non-small-cell lung cancer patients underwent focal radiation alongside CTLA-4 blockade with ipilimumab. The source material was peripheral blood, sampled from a patient treated with radiotherapy plus ipilimumab. The chain recombines TRBV5-1 with TRBJ2-1; D is undetermined. The clonotype comes from a human donor with non-small cell lung cancer who had stable disease on radiotherapy plus ipilimumab. The DNA of the CDR3 is TGCGCCAGCCGGGTCGGCTCCTACAATGAGCAGTTCTTC. This encodes CASRVGSYNEQFF.